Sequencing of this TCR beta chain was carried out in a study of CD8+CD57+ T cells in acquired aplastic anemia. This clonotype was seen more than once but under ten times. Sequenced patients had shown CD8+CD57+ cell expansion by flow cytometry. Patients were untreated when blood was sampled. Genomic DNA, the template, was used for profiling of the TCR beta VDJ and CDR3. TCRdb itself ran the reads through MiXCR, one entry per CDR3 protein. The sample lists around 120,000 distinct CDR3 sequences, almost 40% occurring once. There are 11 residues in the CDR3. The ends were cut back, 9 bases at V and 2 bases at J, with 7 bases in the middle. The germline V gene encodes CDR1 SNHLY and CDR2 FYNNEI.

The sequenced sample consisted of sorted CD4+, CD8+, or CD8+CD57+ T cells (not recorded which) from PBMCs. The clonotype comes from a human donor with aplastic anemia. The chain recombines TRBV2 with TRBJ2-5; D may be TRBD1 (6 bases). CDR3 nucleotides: TGTGCCAGAGGGGGACAAGAGACCCAGTACTTC. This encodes CARGGQETQYF.